This TCR beta chain is from a study of Graves' ophthalmopathy and Graves' hyperthyroidism. At the level of the study: No treatment had been given when peripheral blood was collected at initial diagnosis. The study's findings and limits: Blood was where most expanded thyroid clonotypes above 0.001 frequency also turned up. In separating ophthalmopathy from stable hyperthyroidism, a 13-signature model achieved roughly 90% sensitivity and 81.08% specificity.

This clonotype was detected ten times or more. Its matching antigen is unknown. RNA transcripts were the template, and TCR beta CDR3 regions were amplified from them. HTBI primers were employed in first-round RT-PCR, then a second-round multiplex PCR followed. TCRdb recomputed calls from the multiplex PCR reads with MiXCR, one row per CDR3 protein. The table lists approximately 460,000 distinct CDR3 sequences, approximately 15% of them singletons. The CDR3 covers 13 residues. Looked up from germline, CDR1 is GTSNPN and CDR2 is SVGIG (reference sequence). Trimming removed 4 bases at V and 0 bases at J, with 9 bases between.

The sequence derives from a woman aged 25 to 45 with Graves' ophthalmopathy. The J gene is TRBJ1-1, the V gene TRBV30; D perhaps matches TRBD1 (5 bases). Sequencing used blood. CDR3 sequence: CAWTRGMNTEAFF. As DNA, the CDR3 is TGTGCCTGGACGAGGGGAATGAACACTGAAGCTTTCTTT.